This paragraph covers one TCR beta chain sequence. Per the original methods: Reference gene primer amplification gave estimated nucleated cell counts. Repertoires were generated with immunoSEQ multiplex PCR, while TCRdb's copy carries only in-frame clones and drops some. That table gives V, J and clone size, and the DNA gave D and trimming. The sample includes fewer than 250,000 clones, approximately 86% of them seen just once. The data stem from a study of blood T cell repertoires in COVID-19. Study information: The study drew acute and convalescent COVID-19 samples from the United States, Italy and Spain. Sources were T cells, B-cell-depleted T cells, or PBMCs; the material itself was cDNA or gDNA.

V was pared by 4 bases and J by 0 bases, with 15 bases between. The CDR3 sequence is 16 residues long. From germline, CDR1 is MRHNA and CDR2 SNTAGT. The chain uses TRBV6-4 and TRBJ1-2; D call uncertain. The clonotype comes from a man aged 55 to 70 with acute or convalescent COVID-19. Sequencing was done on a sample of peripheral blood. The CDR3 loop is CASSAEVPPANYGYTF. The CDR3 coding sequence is TGTGCCAGCAGTGCTGAGGTGCCGCCCGCTAACTATGGCTACACCTTC.